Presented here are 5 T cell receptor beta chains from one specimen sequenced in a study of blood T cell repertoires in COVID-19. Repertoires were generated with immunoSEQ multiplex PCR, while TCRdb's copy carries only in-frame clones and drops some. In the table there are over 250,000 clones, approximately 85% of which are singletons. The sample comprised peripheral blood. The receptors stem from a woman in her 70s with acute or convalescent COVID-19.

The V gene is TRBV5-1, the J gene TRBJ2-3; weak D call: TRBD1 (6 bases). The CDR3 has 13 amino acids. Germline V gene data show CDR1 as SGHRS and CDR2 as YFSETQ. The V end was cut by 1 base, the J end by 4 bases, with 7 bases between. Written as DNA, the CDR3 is TGCGCCAGCAGCTTGCCAGGGGCAGATACGCAGTATTTT. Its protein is CASSLPGADTQYF. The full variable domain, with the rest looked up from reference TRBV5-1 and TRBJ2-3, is KAGVTQTPRYLIKTRGQQVTLSCSPISGHRSVSWYQQTPGQGLQFLFEYFSETQRNKGNFPGRFSGRQFSNSRSEMNVSTLELGDSALYLCASSLPGADTQYFGPGTRLTVL.

The CDR3 here is CASSHLGTSGRNIQYF. The CDR3 DNA reads TGCGCCAGCAGCCATTTGGGAACTAGCGGGAGGAACATTCAGTACTTC. J is TRBJ2-4 and V is TRBV4-1; 12 nucleotides line up with TRBD2. Trimming removed 3 bases from V and 7 bases from J; junction bases left unmatched: 7. The CDR3 spans 16 residues. Looked up from germline, CDR1 is MGHRA and CDR2 is YSYEKL.

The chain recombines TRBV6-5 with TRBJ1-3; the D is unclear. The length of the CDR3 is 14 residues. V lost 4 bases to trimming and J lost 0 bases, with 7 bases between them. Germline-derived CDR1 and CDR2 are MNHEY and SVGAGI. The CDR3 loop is CASSSGNSGNTIYF. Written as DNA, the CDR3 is TGTGCCAGCAGTTCCGGGAACTCTGGAAACACCATATATTTT.

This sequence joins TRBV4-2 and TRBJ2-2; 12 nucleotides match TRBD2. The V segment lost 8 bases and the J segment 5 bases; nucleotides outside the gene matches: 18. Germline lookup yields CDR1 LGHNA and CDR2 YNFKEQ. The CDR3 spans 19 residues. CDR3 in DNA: TGTGCCAGCCAGCGAAGAGCACTAGCGGGGGGCCGAGGAACCGGGGAGCTGTTTTTT. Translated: CASQRRALAGGRGTGELFF.

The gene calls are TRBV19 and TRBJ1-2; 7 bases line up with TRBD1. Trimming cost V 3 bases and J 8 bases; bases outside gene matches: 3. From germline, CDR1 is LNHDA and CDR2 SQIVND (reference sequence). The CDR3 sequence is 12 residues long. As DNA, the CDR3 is TGTGCCAGTAGTATCTCAGGGGGAGGCTACACCTTC. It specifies CASSISGGGYTF. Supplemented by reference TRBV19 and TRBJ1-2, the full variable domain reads DGGITQSPKYLFRKEGQNVTLSCEQNLNHDAMYWYRQDPGQGLRLIYYSQIVNDFQKGDIAEGYSVSREKKESFPLTVTSAQKNPTAFYLCASSISGGGYTFGSGTRLTVV.